This paragraph covers one T cell receptor beta chain sequence. Its target is unknown. The CDR3 totals 13 residues. Germline CDR1 and CDR2: SGHTA and FQGNSA. Between the trimmed V and J ends, which lost 4 bases and 2 bases, there was a span of 8 bases. Assay: immunoSEQ multiplex PCR; the TCRdb copy retains only in-frame clones and omits some. The top ten hold about 3% of the sample, which has about 93,000 clones, approximately 89% seen once. The sample comes from a study of T cell responses to AZD1222 COVID-19 vaccine. General observations from the study: Unmutated regions of variants are reportedly targeted by nearly half of spike-specific TCRs. In all cases, repertoires were sampled only after the peak T cell response.

The source is an adult in good health. The specimen was peripheral blood, collected on day 0 of MenACWY control vaccination. The chain is built from TRBV7-2 and TRBJ1-2; D is unresolved. CDR3 residues: CASSYGQNYGYTF. In nucleotides, the CDR3 is TGTGCCAGCAGCTATGGGCAGAACTATGGCTACACCTTC.